Following are 14 T cell receptor beta chains from one sample sequenced in a study of blood T cell repertoires in COVID-19. Assay used: immunoSEQ multiplex PCR; TCRdb lists only in-frame clones, some missing. The table includes some 100,000 clones, roughly 89% detected once. The specimen was peripheral blood. The receptors were gathered from a woman between 65 and 79 years old with acute or convalescent COVID-19.

This sequence joins TRBV10-2 and TRBJ2-4; a possible D gene is TRBD1 (5 bases). The CDR3 is 16 amino acids. With 0 bases removed from V and 6 bases from J, the gap between germline ends came to 15 bases. Germline V gene lookup returns CDR1 WSHSY and CDR2 SAAADI. CDR3: CASSESETAIRNIQYF. The CDR3 DNA sequence: TGCGCCAGCAGTGAGTCGGAGACAGCAATTAGAAACATTCAGTACTTC.

The chain joins TRBV6-4 to TRBJ1-2; D gene unclear. The V gene lost 0 bases and the J gene lost 5 bases, with 7 bases spanning the gap. Germline-derived CDR1 and CDR2 are MRHNA and SNTAGT. This CDR3 is 13 amino acids long. CDR3 amino acids: CASSDSAGYGYTF. DNA for the CDR3: TGTGCCAGCAGTGACTCTGCGGGATATGGCTACACCTTC.

The gene calls are TRBV9 and TRBJ1-1, with TRBD1 as a possible D gene (5 bases). The V gene lost 0 bases and the J gene lost 5 bases, with 8 bases spanning the gap. CDR1 and CDR2 from the germline V gene are SGDLS and YYNGEE. The CDR3 length is 13 residues. The CDR3 region has the DNA TGTGCCAGCAGCGTAGTTTCAGGGACTGAAGCTTTCTTT. It translates to CASSVVSGTEAFF.

V is TRBV2 and J is TRBJ1-1, with a tentative D call TRBD1 (5 bases). There are 12 residues in the CDR3. From germline, CDR1 is SNHLY and CDR2 FYNNEI. The V and J ends lost 6 bases and 1 base respectively, with 6 bases between them. The CDR3 bases are TGTGCCAGCAGGGGGCAGAACACTGAAGCTTTCTTT. It yields the protein CASRGQNTEAFF. Full variable domain (outside the CDR3, taken from reference TRBV2 and TRBJ1-1): EPEVTQTPSHQVTQMGQEVILRCVPISNHLYFYWYRQILGQKVEFLVSFYNNEISEKSEIFDDQFSVERPDGSNFTLKIRSTKLEDSAMYFCASRGQNTEAFFGQGTRLTVV.

The rearrangement uses TRBV3-1 (or the pseudogene TRBV3-2) and TRBJ1-6; 7 bases are shared with TRBD1. The CDR3 has 13 residues. Germline-derived CDR1 and CDR2 are LGHDT and YNNKEL (reference sequence). The J segment lost 13 bases and the V segment lost 5 bases, leaving 8 bases of the junction unmatched. The CDR3 spells CASSRRTGLPLHF. In nucleotides, the CDR3 is TGTGCCAGCAGCAGACGGACAGGTCTGCCCCTCCACTTT.

A word on this clone: The germline gene is not matched at one end of the junction; a read error may be the cause. The chain recombines TRBV6-1 with TRBJ2-5; 9 nucleotides align to TRBD1. Per germline, CDR1 MNHNS and CDR2 SASEGT. This CDR3 is 17 amino acids long. CDR3 residues: CASREAGQGWSEETQYF. DNA for the CDR3: TGTGCCAGCAGGGAAGCCGGACAGGGGTGGTCTGAAGAGACCCAGTACTTC.

The rearrangement joins TRBV10-3 to TRBJ1-1, with D perhaps matching TRBD1 (5 bases). CDR1 ENHRY and CDR2 SYGVKD come from the germline V gene. Trimming cost V 3 bases and J 4 bases, with 18 bases left between them. This CDR3 has 16 amino acids. The CDR3 nucleotides read TGTGCCATCAGTGATGCCAGCCTACGTGGGGCCACTGAAGCTTTCTTT. Translated, it gives CAISDASLRGATEAFF.

V and J are TRBV6-2 or TRBV6-3 and TRBJ2-3; no firm D call. V lost 2 bases, J lost 4 bases, and 10 bases lay in between. The germline V gene encodes CDR1 MNHEY and CDR2 SVGEGT. CDR3 length: 14 residues. CDR3 in DNA: TGTGCCAGCAGTTACCGCCCCTACGCAGATACGCAGTATTTT. It is translated as CASSYRPYADTQYF.

The genes are TRBV2 and TRBJ1-2; D is uncertain. Germline CDR1 reads SNHLY; CDR2 reads FYNNEI. The CDR3 totals 15 residues. V gave up 0 bases and J gave up 8 bases, with 16 bases separating them. This CDR3 reads CASSEASGSLVGYTF. The CDR3 bases are TGTGCCAGCAGTGAAGCCTCGGGGTCATTGGTGGGCTACACCTTC.

The J gene is TRBJ1-2, the V gene TRBV6-4; 9 positions agree with TRBD1. V lost 6 bases and J lost 2; bases outside the gene matches: 4. This CDR3 is built from 14 residues. Germline values: CDR1 MRHNA, CDR2 SNTAGT. CDR3 DNA sequence: TGTGCCAGCAGAGAGACAGGGGGAAACTATGGCTACACCTTC. Protein sequence: CASRETGGNYGYTF.

The chain carries TRBV7-9 and TRBJ1-2, with 7 bases lining up with TRBD1. This CDR3 has 14 residues. CDR1 and CDR2 (germline): SEHNR, FQNEAQ (reference sequence). The ends lost 2 bases at V and 0 bases at J; junction bases unmatched: 0. CDR3 in DNA: TGTGCCAGCAGCTTACAGGGGGCTAACTATGGCTACACCTTC. Protein: CASSLQGANYGYTF. The whole variable domain, remainder taken from reference TRBV7-9 and TRBJ1-2, is DTGVSQNPRHKITKRGQNVTFRCDPISEHNRLYWYRQTLGQGPEFLTYFQNEAQLEKSRLLSDRFSAERPKGSFSTLEIQRTEQGDSAMYLCASSLQGANYGYTFGSGTRLTVV.

The chain recombines TRBV6-5 with TRBJ1-5; a possible D gene is TRBD1 (6 bases). Germline CDR1 reads MNHEY; CDR2 reads SVGAGI. The CDR3 spans 14 residues. Trimming shortened V by 2 bases and J by 7 bases, and 12 bases separated the two germline ends. CDR3 amino acids: CASSYTTGKQPQHF. The CDR3 DNA follows: TGTGCCAGCAGTTACACTACAGGGAAACAGCCCCAGCATTTT.

The chain carries TRBV3-1 (or the pseudogene TRBV3-2) and TRBJ2-3; TRBD2 agrees at 9 bases. Germline V gives CDR1 LGHDT, CDR2 YNNKEL (reference sequence). There are 17 residues in the CDR3. The V gene end was trimmed by 1 base and the J gene end by 0 bases; junction bases not matched to a gene: 5. CDR3 nucleotides: TGTGCCAGCAGCCAAGGTAGCGGGGGCTCTAGCACAGATACGCAGTATTTT. Its translation is CASSQGSGGSSTDTQYF.

The V gene is TRBV30, the J gene TRBJ2-7; no clear D gene. Between the trimmed V and J ends, which lost 5 bases and 2 bases, there was a span of 7 bases. The CDR3 loop spans 11 amino acids. The germline gives CDR1 GTSNPN, CDR2 SVGIG (reference sequence). Here the CDR3 DNA reads TGTGCCTGGGCCCGAGCCTACGAGCAGTACTTC. It yields the protein CAWARAYEQYF.